A single sample gave rise to the 25 T cell receptor beta chains below, sequenced in a study of T cells in Graves' hyperthyroidism and ophthalmopathy. RNA transcripts served as the template for amplifying TCR beta CDR3 regions. The HTBI primer set served for first-round RT-PCR of the TCR CDR3. TCRdb reanalysed the multiplex PCR reads using MiXCR and keeps one entry per CDR3 protein. The table records under 300,000 distinct CDR3 sequences, 13% to 15% of them present only once. The specimen was blood. The source is a woman in her thirties or forties with Graves' hyperthyroidism that later progressed to Graves' ophthalmopathy.

The sample holds a few counts of this clonotype. The V and J genes are TRBV14 and TRBJ2-3; possibly TRBD2 for D (5 bases). The CDR3 length is 16 residues. V gave up 4 bases and J gave up 2 bases, with 16 bases separating them. In germline, CDR1 is SGHDN, CDR2 FVKESK. The CDR3 DNA sequence: TGTGCCAGCAGCCGAAGGTCGGGAAGAATCACAGATACGCAGTATTTT. It translates to CASSRRSGRITDTQYF.

At least ten counts were recorded for this clonotype. This sequence joins TRBV6-6 and TRBJ2-1; no reliable D call. CDR1 is MNHNY and CDR2 is SVGAGI in the germline V gene (reference sequence). V was trimmed by 0 bases and J by 9 bases, leaving 9 bases between them. The CDR3 extends over 13 amino acids. CDR3 bases: TGTGCCAGCAGTTACTCGAGGCAGACTGAGCAGTTCTTC. It encodes CASSYSRQTEQFF.

Turning to this clonotype: A much larger clone lies a single base off, so this may be a read error. CDR3 coding DNA: TGTGCCAGCAGCGTTCAGCTCCAAGAGACCCAGTACTTC. Protein: CASSVQLQETQYF. The chain uses TRBV5-6 and TRBJ2-5; no clear D. Germline CDR1 and CDR2: SGHDT and YYEEEE. The CDR3 runs to 13 residues. V lost 4 bases and J 1 base, leaving 8 bases between the germline ends.

This clonotype was picked up a small number of times. The V and J genes are TRBV7-8 and TRBJ2-1; the match to TRBD1 covers 8 bases. The CDR3 contains 15 residues. J lost 4 bases, V lost 5 bases, and 7 bases had no gene match. Germline assignment: CDR1 SGHVS and CDR2 FQNEAQ. CDR3 loop: CASSPPRDRYNEQFF. CDR3 nucleotide sequence: TGTGCCAGCAGCCCTCCCCGGGACAGGTACAATGAGCAGTTCTTC.

The table lists this clonotype with many counts. The gene calls are TRBV2 and TRBJ2-2; unclear D gene. The V end lost 2 bases, the J end lost 3 bases, and 7 bases lay between the germline ends. The CDR3 has 14 amino acids. Germline assignment: CDR1 SNHLY and CDR2 FYNNEI. In nucleotides, the CDR3 is TGTGCCAGCAGTGAAAGGTGGGACACCGGGGAGCTGTTTTTT. This gives the protein CASSERWDTGELFF.

This clonotype was picked up a small number of times. The junction departs from germline at one end; a sequencing error may be responsible. The genes are TRBV5-4 and TRBJ2-1; TRBD2 aligns across 11 bases. This CDR3 has 15 amino acids. The germline V gene encodes CDR1 SGHNT and CDR2 YYREEE (reference sequence). This CDR3 is CASSPTPLAGGEQSF. The CDR3 nucleotides read TGTGCCAGCAGCCCCACCCCGCTAGCGGGAGGTGAGCAGTCCTTC. The full variable domain, with the rest looked up from reference TRBV5-4 and TRBJ2-1, is ETGVTQSPTHLIKTRGQQVTLRCSSQSGHNTVSWYQQALGQGPQFIFQYYREEENGRGNFPPRFSGLQFPNYSSELNVNALELDDSALYLCASSPTPLAGGEQSFGPGTRLTVL.

In this sample, this clonotype turned up a few times. V and J are TRBV5-6 and TRBJ2-4, with TRBD2 identical over 7 bases. Germline V gene sequence: CDR1 SGHDT, CDR2 YYEEEE. The trim removed 2 bases at V and 7 bases at J, leaving 9 bases unmatched. This CDR3 has 15 amino acids. The CDR3 sequence is CASSFGTTVANIQYF. DNA for the CDR3: TGTGCCAGCAGCTTCGGGACTACAGTCGCGAACATTCAGTACTTC.

This clonotype was counted at least ten times. The chain employs TRBV15 and TRBJ2-2, with D possibly matching TRBD2 (6 bases). The germline CDR1 and CDR2 sequences are LNHNV and YYDKDF (reference sequence). Trimming cost V 1 base and J 1 base, with 10 bases left between them. The CDR3 has 16 residues. As DNA, the CDR3 is TGTGCCACCAGCAGAGTGGACTACATGAACACCGGGGAGCTGTTTTTT. Translating it yields CATSRVDYMNTGELFF. The entire variable domain, with the rest obtained from reference TRBV15 and TRBJ2-2, is as follows: DAMVIQNPRYQVTQFGKPVTLSCSQTLNHNVMYWYQQKSSQAPKLLFHYYDKDFNNEADTPDNFQSRRPNTSFCFLDIRSPGLGDTAMYLCATSRVDYMNTGELFFGEGSRLTVL.

In its sample, this clonotype was seen many times. The rearrangement links TRBV4-1 to TRBJ2-2; 9 bases match TRBD1. Germline CDR1 MGHRA, CDR2 YSYEKL. J lost 0 bases, V lost 4 bases, and 9 bases had no gene match. CDR3 size: 18 residues. CDR3 loop: CASSLDRGSHANTGELFF. Written as DNA, the CDR3 is TGCGCCAGCAGCCTGGACAGGGGTTCCCACGCGAACACCGGGGAGCTGTTTTTT.

V usage is TRBV10-3 and J usage is TRBJ1-1; 8 bases are shared with TRBD1. Germline CDR1 ENHRY, CDR2 SYGVKD. V lost 4 bases, J lost 0 bases, and 22 bases stayed unmatched. The CDR3 consists of 21 residues. The CDR3 spells CAISGSHQGAGGALMNTEAFF. The CDR3, as DNA: TGTGCCATCAGTGGAAGTCACCAGGGGGCAGGGGGTGCGCTTATGAACACTGAAGCTTTCTTT.

This clonotype was seen a few times. This chain joins TRBV5-1 and TRBJ1-2; 7 nucleotides agree with TRBD1. The CDR3 loop spans 14 amino acids. Germline trimming cut 3 bases from V and 6 bases from J; bases unmatched to any gene: 8. Per the germline V gene, CDR1 is SGHRS and CDR2 is YFSETQ. Here the CDR3 reads CASSSGQDGDGYTF. The CDR3 DNA sequence: TGCGCCAGCAGCTCTGGACAGGACGGGGATGGCTACACCTTC.

V usage is TRBV20-1 and J usage is TRBJ2-7, with D tentatively TRBD1 or TRBD2 (5 bases each). Deletions cut 6 bases from V and 6 bases from J, with 15 bases between. This CDR3 has 12 residues. From germline, CDR1 is DFQATT and CDR2 SNEGSKA (reference sequence). This CDR3 reads CSATGTFREQYF. The DNA for the CDR3 is TGCAGTGCGACCGGGACGTTTCGCGAGCAGTACTTC.

This clonotype was detected many times. The chain recombines TRBV7-2 with TRBJ2-7, with 8 bases that match TRBD2. The CDR3 runs 16 residues. The V segment lost 0 bases and the J segment 5 bases; nucleotides outside the gene matches: 9. CDR1 is SGHTA, CDR2 FQGNSA, per germline. The CDR3: CASSLAPGGRIDEQYF. In nucleotides, the CDR3 is TGTGCCAGCAGCTTAGCACCGGGCGGGAGGATCGACGAGCAGTACTTC. Full variable domain (outside the CDR3, taken from reference TRBV7-2 and TRBJ2-7): GAGVSQSPSNKVTEKGKDVELRCDPISGHTALYWYRQSLGQGLEFLIYFQGNSAPDKSGLPSDRFSAERTGGSVSTLTIQRTQQEDSAVYLCASSLAPGGRIDEQYFGPGTRLTVT.

This clonotype was detected ten times or more. CDR3 protein: CASSLIGLPSYNEQFF. CDR3 in DNA: TGTGCCAGCAGCTTAATTGGACTCCCCTCCTACAATGAGCAGTTCTTC. The chain combines TRBV7-3 with TRBJ2-1, with D perhaps TRBD2 (5 bases). Per the germline V gene, CDR1 is SGHTA and CDR2 is FQGTGA. The CDR3 length is 16 residues. Trimming cost V 1 base and J 0 bases, with 10 bases left between them.

In this sample, this clonotype turned up many times. V usage is TRBV3-1 and J usage is TRBJ2-1; 9 bases line up with TRBD2. Germline V gene data show CDR1 as LGHDT and CDR2 as YNNKEL (reference sequence). V dropped 6 bases and J dropped 9; count of bases not matched to a gene: 6. The CDR3 is 13 amino acids. The DNA of the CDR3 is TGTGCCAGCAGTAGCGGGAGAGGAGGTGAGCAGTTCTTC. This gives the protein CASSSGRGGEQFF.

This clonotype has a handful of counts. This sequence joins TRBV20-1 and TRBJ2-7; TRBD1 matches 9 bases. The trim removed 8 bases at V and 6 bases at J, leaving 8 bases unmatched. The germline CDR1 and CDR2 sequences are DFQATT and SNEGSKA (reference sequence). This CDR3 is built from 12 residues. The CDR3 reads CSTRQGGGEQYF. CDR3 nucleotides: TGCAGTACCAGACAGGGGGGCGGCGAGCAGTACTTC.

CDR3 protein: CASSEGPLGPYGYTF. DNA for the CDR3: TGTGCCAGCAGTGAAGGCCCTTTGGGGCCCTATGGCTACACCTTC. The V and J genes are TRBV6-1 and TRBJ1-2, with D possibly TRBD1 on 5 matching bases. This CDR3 region has 15 residues. The germline V gene has CDR1 MNHNS and CDR2 SASEGT. V lost 1 base to trimming and J lost 4 bases, with 13 bases between them.

This clonotype has a count of ten or more. V is TRBV7-2 and J is TRBJ2-7, with D tentatively TRBD1 (6 bases). The CDR3 loop spans 15 amino acids. Trimming shortened V by 5 bases and J by 3 bases, and 17 bases separated the two germline ends. Germline CDR1 and CDR2: SGHTA and FQGNSA. The CDR3: CASSPARQAVYEQYF. The CDR3 coding sequence is TGTGCCAGCAGCCCAGCCCGACAGGCAGTCTACGAGCAGTACTTC.

The table lists this clonotype with many counts. This chain joins TRBV12-3 or TRBV12-4 and TRBJ2-1, with TRBD2 matching 7 bases. The V and J ends lost 2 bases and 3 bases, in that order; junction bases with no gene match: 1. The CDR3 runs 14 residues. As DNA, the CDR3 is TGTGCCAGCAGTTTAATAGCGGGCTACAATGAGCAGTTCTTC. Translating gives CASSLIAGYNEQFF.

In this sample, this clonotype turned up many times. The rearrangement uses TRBV2 and TRBJ2-3; no firm D call. The V gene lost 1 base and the J gene lost 5 bases, with 4 bases spanning the gap. Germline V CDR1 and CDR2: SNHLY, FYNNEI. The CDR3 runs 12 residues. CDR3 loop: CASSEGRDTQYF. CDR3 nucleotides: TGTGCCAGCAGTGAAGGTAGAGATACGCAGTATTTT. Supplemented by reference TRBV2 and TRBJ2-3, the full variable domain reads EPEVTQTPSHQVTQMGQEVILRCVPISNHLYFYWYRQILGQKVEFLVSFYNNEISEKSEIFDDQFSVERPDGSNFTLKIRSTKLEDSAMYFCASSEGRDTQYFGPGTRLTVL.

This clonotype was recorded many times. CDR3: CSARIKAGAGELFF. DNA of the CDR3: TGCAGTGCTAGGATAAAAGCGGGGGCCGGGGAGCTGTTTTTT. V gene TRBV20-1 combines with J gene TRBJ2-2, with 8 bases identical to TRBD2. CDR3 length: 14 residues. CDR1 is DFQATT and CDR2 is SNEGSKA in the germline V gene (reference sequence). V lost 3 bases and J lost 6; bases outside the gene matches: 6.

This clonotype was counted many times. The rearrangement joins TRBV6-1 to TRBJ2-1; 15 bases match TRBD2. The germline CDR1 and CDR2 sequences are MNHNS and SASEGT. V lost 6 bases and J lost 4; bases outside the gene matches: 7. The length of the CDR3 is 17 residues. CDR3 sequence: CASRRGLAGGRYNEQFF. For the CDR3, the DNA is TGTGCCAGCAGACGCGGACTAGCGGGAGGGCGGTACAATGAGCAGTTCTTC.

The sample holds many counts of this clonotype. The rearrangement uses TRBV6-1 and TRBJ2-7, with TRBD1 as a possible D gene (5 bases). This CDR3 is built from 13 residues. V was clipped by 6 bases and J by 1 base, with 10 bases between them. CDR1 is MNHNS and CDR2 is SASEGT in the germline V gene. The CDR3 here is CASSSRQSYEQYF. The DNA for the CDR3 is TGTGCCAGCAGCAGTAGACAGTCCTACGAGCAGTACTTC.

In this sample, this clonotype turned up many times. The J gene is TRBJ2-2, the V gene TRBV6-5; 11 bases map to TRBD2. The J segment lost 5 bases and the V segment lost 6 bases, leaving 8 bases of the junction unmatched. Germline V CDR1 and CDR2: MNHEY, SVGAGI. CDR3 length: 16 residues. The CDR3 is CASRITSGRGTGELFF. The DNA for the CDR3 is TGTGCCAGCAGAATTACTAGCGGGAGAGGGACCGGGGAGCTGTTTTTT.

This clonotype turned up a few times. The chain employs TRBV19 and TRBJ2-1; tentatively, D is TRBD1 (5 bases). Germline V lookup: CDR1 LNHDA, CDR2 SQIVND (reference sequence). This CDR3 is built from 13 residues. V shed 3 bases and J shed 5 bases, with 8 bases lying between them. CDR3 protein: CASSMGPNNEQFF. CDR3 nucleotide sequence: TGTGCCAGTAGTATGGGGCCCAACAATGAGCAGTTCTTC.